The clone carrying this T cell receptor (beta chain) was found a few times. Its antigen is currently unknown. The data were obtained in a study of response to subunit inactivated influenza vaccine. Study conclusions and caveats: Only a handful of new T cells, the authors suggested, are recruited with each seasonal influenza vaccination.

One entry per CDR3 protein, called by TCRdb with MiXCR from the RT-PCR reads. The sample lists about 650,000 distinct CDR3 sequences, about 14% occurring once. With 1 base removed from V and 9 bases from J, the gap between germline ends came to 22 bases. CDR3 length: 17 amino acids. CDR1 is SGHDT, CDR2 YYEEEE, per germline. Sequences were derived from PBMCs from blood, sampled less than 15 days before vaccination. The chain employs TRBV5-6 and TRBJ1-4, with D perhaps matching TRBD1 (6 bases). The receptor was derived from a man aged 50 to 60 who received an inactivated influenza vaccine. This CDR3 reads CASSLSRGRVSPKKLFF. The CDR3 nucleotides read TGTGCCAGCAGCTTGAGCCGGGGGCGGGTTTCCCCGAAAAAACTGTTTTTT.